A single sample is the source of the 16 T cell receptor beta chains below, sequenced in a study of T cells in Graves' hyperthyroidism and ophthalmopathy. It was RNA transcripts that yielded the amplified TCR beta CDR3 regions. With the HTBI primer set, the TCR CDR3 went through a first round of RT-PCR. TCRdb independently ran MiXCR on the multiplex PCR reads; one entry per CDR3 protein. The profile covers about half a million distinct CDR3 sequences, with 20% to 25% appearing a single time and under 55% taken by the ten largest. Sample: blood. The receptors shown here come from an older woman with Graves' ophthalmopathy.

The CDR3 region has the DNA TGTGCCAGCAGCCCGGACAGGGGGCTATATCGGGAGCTGTTTTTT. Translated: CASSPDRGLYRELFF. This chain joins TRBV3-1 and TRBJ2-2, with 11 bases aligning to TRBD1. CDR1 and CDR2 from the germline V gene are LGHDT and YNNKEL (reference sequence). The CDR3 contains 15 residues. V shed 4 bases and J 9 bases; nucleotides not matched to a gene: 7. Supplemented by reference TRBV3-1 and TRBJ2-2, the full variable domain reads DTAVSQTPKYLVTQMGNDKSIKCEQNLGHDTMYWYKQDSKKFLKIMFSYNNKELIINETVPNRFSPKSPDKAHLNLHINSLELGDSAVYFCASSPDRGLYRELFFGEGSRLTVL.

This clonotype appeared a few times. The V and J genes are TRBV11-3 and TRBJ2-2; maybe TRBD1 (6 bases). Germline assignment: CDR1 SGHNT and CDR2 YENEEA. V lost 5 bases and J lost 5, with 18 bases in between. This CDR3 region has 16 residues. This CDR3 reads CASSHRSGGETGELFF. CDR3 sequence (DNA): TGTGCCAGCAGCCACCGGAGTGGGGGCGAGACCGGGGAGCTGTTTTTT.

This clonotype occurred many times. V usage is TRBV12-3 or TRBV12-4 and J usage is TRBJ1-1; 7 nucleotides match TRBD1. The ends lost 7 bases at V and 1 base at J; junction bases unmatched: 6. The CDR3 contains 14 residues. CDR3 sequence reads: CASKNQGGNTEAFF. The CDR3 DNA follows: TGTGCCAGCAAAAATCAGGGGGGGAACACTGAAGCTTTCTTT.

The V call is TRBV6-5, the J call TRBJ2-5, with D unclear. CDR1 is MNHEY, CDR2 SVGAGI, per germline. The CDR3 has 15 amino acids. With 2 bases removed from V and 5 bases from J, the gap between germline ends came to 15 bases. Here the CDR3 DNA reads TGTGCCAGCAGTTACGTTGGGTGGAGCACGGAGACCCAGTACTTC. Its translation is CASSYVGWSTETQYF.

This clonotype came up many times. The gene calls are TRBV30 and TRBJ1-2; the D is unclear. Looked up from germline, CDR1 is GTSNPN and CDR2 is SVGIG (reference sequence). Trimming removed 5 bases from V and 4 bases from J, with 8 bases in between. This CDR3 has 11 residues. The CDR3 protein is CAWDYIYGYTF. The CDR3 DNA sequence: TGTGCCTGGGACTATATCTATGGCTACACCTTC.

This clonotype was observed at least ten times. The V call is TRBV11-2, the J call TRBJ2-1; TRBD2 aligns across 7 bases. The germline gives CDR1 SGHAT, CDR2 FQNNGV. The junction had 3 bases not matched to a gene; V was cut back by 4 bases and J by 6 bases. CDR3 length: 13 amino acids. The DNA of the CDR3 is TGTGCCAGCAGCTCGGGACTACCCAATGAGCAGTTCTTC. Its protein is CASSSGLPNEQFF.

V usage is TRBV28 and J usage is TRBJ2-7; 7 positions agree with TRBD2. Germline CDR1 is MDHEN and CDR2 is SYDVKM. V lost 3 bases and J lost 7; bases outside the gene matches: 9. The length of the CDR3 is 14 residues. CDR3 amino acids: CASSFGGRAEEQYF. The CDR3, as DNA: TGTGCCAGCAGTTTCGGGGGGAGGGCCGAGGAGCAGTACTTC.

The rearrangement links TRBV20-1 to TRBJ2-7, with a possible D match to TRBD2 (5 bases). Trimming pared 2 bases from V and 3 bases from J, leaving 14 bases between. The CDR3 length is 14 residues. Germline values: CDR1 DFQATT, CDR2 SNEGSKA (reference sequence). The CDR3 spells CSARLAVGYYEQYF. As DNA, the CDR3 is TGCAGTGCTAGACTAGCAGTCGGGTACTACGAGCAGTACTTC.

This clonotype was picked up a small number of times. V is TRBV2 and J is TRBJ1-6, with D maybe TRBD1 (5 bases). Trimming cost V 4 bases and J 8 bases, with 9 bases left between them. The CDR3 covers 13 residues. From germline, CDR1 is SNHLY and CDR2 FYNNEI. The CDR3 here is CASSVLGDSPLHF. In DNA, the CDR3 is TGTGCCAGCAGTGTTTTGGGGGATTCACCCCTCCACTTT.

This clonotype was found a few times. The J gene is TRBJ2-5, the V gene TRBV12-5; no firm D call. Trimming took off 1 base at V and 2 bases at J, with 8 bases between the two ends. The CDR3 sequence is 14 residues long. Germline CDR1 is LGHNT and CDR2 is FRNRAP. The CDR3 sequence is CASGLGLGQETQYF. DNA of the CDR3: TGTGCTAGTGGTTTGGGGTTGGGACAAGAGACCCAGTACTTC.

V and J are TRBV7-2 and TRBJ2-7, with D maybe TRBD1 (6 bases). The germline CDR1 and CDR2 sequences are SGHTA and FQGNSA. CDR3 size: 16 residues. V dropped 5 bases and J dropped 3 bases, with 20 bases sitting between them. The chain's CDR3 is CASSRLAGASYYEQYF. The CDR3 DNA is TGTGCCAGCAGCCGATTAGCAGGGGCCTCTTACTACGAGCAGTACTTC.

The V call is TRBV5-1, the J call TRBJ1-3; unclear D gene. V gave up 5 bases and J gave up 2 bases, with 11 bases separating them. The germline gives CDR1 SGHRS, CDR2 YFSETQ. There are 14 residues in the CDR3. The CDR3 region has the DNA TGCGCCAGCAGGGGAGGGAACCCTGGAAACACCATATATTTT. Translation gives CASRGGNPGNTIYF.

The gene calls are TRBV5-1 and TRBJ2-3, with D possibly being TRBD2 (6 bases). The CDR3 sequence is 15 residues long. V was clipped by 0 bases and J by 4 bases, with 12 bases between them. CDR1 and CDR2 (germline): SGHRS, YFSETQ. DNA of the CDR3: TGCGCCAGCAGCTTGGACGGGACGGGGGCAGATACGCAGTATTTT. This encodes CASSLDGTGADTQYF.

This clonotype was seen repeatedly, ten times or more. The genes are TRBV6-2 or TRBV6-3 and TRBJ2-7; D is possibly TRBD1 (6 bases). The CDR3 sequence is 14 residues long. Germline loops: CDR1 MNHEY, CDR2 SVGEGT. The V end was cut by 0 bases, the J end by 0 bases, with 6 bases between. CDR3 protein: CASSYSDSSYEQYF. The CDR3, as DNA: TGTGCCAGCAGTTACTCGGACAGCTCCTACGAGCAGTACTTC.

The chain links TRBV7-2 to TRBJ2-5; no definite D call. Germline CDR1 reads SGHTA; CDR2 reads FQGNSA. The V and J ends lost 0 bases and 2 bases respectively, with 7 bases between them. The CDR3 is 14 amino acids. DNA for the CDR3: TGTGCCAGCAGCTTAGCGAGCCGTCAAGAGACCCAGTACTTC. Translation: CASSLASRQETQYF.

Only one count was recorded for this clonotype. The CDR3, as DNA: TGTGCCAGCTCACCACGGTTGGGGCGGGGAGGTGAGCAGTTCTTC. It translates to CASSPRLGRGGEQFF. The chain couples TRBV18 to TRBJ2-1; the D gene is possibly TRBD2 (6 bases). The CDR3 runs to 15 residues. V dropped 1 base and J dropped 9 bases, with 16 bases sitting between them. Germline V gene sequence: CDR1 KGHSH, CDR2 LQKENI.